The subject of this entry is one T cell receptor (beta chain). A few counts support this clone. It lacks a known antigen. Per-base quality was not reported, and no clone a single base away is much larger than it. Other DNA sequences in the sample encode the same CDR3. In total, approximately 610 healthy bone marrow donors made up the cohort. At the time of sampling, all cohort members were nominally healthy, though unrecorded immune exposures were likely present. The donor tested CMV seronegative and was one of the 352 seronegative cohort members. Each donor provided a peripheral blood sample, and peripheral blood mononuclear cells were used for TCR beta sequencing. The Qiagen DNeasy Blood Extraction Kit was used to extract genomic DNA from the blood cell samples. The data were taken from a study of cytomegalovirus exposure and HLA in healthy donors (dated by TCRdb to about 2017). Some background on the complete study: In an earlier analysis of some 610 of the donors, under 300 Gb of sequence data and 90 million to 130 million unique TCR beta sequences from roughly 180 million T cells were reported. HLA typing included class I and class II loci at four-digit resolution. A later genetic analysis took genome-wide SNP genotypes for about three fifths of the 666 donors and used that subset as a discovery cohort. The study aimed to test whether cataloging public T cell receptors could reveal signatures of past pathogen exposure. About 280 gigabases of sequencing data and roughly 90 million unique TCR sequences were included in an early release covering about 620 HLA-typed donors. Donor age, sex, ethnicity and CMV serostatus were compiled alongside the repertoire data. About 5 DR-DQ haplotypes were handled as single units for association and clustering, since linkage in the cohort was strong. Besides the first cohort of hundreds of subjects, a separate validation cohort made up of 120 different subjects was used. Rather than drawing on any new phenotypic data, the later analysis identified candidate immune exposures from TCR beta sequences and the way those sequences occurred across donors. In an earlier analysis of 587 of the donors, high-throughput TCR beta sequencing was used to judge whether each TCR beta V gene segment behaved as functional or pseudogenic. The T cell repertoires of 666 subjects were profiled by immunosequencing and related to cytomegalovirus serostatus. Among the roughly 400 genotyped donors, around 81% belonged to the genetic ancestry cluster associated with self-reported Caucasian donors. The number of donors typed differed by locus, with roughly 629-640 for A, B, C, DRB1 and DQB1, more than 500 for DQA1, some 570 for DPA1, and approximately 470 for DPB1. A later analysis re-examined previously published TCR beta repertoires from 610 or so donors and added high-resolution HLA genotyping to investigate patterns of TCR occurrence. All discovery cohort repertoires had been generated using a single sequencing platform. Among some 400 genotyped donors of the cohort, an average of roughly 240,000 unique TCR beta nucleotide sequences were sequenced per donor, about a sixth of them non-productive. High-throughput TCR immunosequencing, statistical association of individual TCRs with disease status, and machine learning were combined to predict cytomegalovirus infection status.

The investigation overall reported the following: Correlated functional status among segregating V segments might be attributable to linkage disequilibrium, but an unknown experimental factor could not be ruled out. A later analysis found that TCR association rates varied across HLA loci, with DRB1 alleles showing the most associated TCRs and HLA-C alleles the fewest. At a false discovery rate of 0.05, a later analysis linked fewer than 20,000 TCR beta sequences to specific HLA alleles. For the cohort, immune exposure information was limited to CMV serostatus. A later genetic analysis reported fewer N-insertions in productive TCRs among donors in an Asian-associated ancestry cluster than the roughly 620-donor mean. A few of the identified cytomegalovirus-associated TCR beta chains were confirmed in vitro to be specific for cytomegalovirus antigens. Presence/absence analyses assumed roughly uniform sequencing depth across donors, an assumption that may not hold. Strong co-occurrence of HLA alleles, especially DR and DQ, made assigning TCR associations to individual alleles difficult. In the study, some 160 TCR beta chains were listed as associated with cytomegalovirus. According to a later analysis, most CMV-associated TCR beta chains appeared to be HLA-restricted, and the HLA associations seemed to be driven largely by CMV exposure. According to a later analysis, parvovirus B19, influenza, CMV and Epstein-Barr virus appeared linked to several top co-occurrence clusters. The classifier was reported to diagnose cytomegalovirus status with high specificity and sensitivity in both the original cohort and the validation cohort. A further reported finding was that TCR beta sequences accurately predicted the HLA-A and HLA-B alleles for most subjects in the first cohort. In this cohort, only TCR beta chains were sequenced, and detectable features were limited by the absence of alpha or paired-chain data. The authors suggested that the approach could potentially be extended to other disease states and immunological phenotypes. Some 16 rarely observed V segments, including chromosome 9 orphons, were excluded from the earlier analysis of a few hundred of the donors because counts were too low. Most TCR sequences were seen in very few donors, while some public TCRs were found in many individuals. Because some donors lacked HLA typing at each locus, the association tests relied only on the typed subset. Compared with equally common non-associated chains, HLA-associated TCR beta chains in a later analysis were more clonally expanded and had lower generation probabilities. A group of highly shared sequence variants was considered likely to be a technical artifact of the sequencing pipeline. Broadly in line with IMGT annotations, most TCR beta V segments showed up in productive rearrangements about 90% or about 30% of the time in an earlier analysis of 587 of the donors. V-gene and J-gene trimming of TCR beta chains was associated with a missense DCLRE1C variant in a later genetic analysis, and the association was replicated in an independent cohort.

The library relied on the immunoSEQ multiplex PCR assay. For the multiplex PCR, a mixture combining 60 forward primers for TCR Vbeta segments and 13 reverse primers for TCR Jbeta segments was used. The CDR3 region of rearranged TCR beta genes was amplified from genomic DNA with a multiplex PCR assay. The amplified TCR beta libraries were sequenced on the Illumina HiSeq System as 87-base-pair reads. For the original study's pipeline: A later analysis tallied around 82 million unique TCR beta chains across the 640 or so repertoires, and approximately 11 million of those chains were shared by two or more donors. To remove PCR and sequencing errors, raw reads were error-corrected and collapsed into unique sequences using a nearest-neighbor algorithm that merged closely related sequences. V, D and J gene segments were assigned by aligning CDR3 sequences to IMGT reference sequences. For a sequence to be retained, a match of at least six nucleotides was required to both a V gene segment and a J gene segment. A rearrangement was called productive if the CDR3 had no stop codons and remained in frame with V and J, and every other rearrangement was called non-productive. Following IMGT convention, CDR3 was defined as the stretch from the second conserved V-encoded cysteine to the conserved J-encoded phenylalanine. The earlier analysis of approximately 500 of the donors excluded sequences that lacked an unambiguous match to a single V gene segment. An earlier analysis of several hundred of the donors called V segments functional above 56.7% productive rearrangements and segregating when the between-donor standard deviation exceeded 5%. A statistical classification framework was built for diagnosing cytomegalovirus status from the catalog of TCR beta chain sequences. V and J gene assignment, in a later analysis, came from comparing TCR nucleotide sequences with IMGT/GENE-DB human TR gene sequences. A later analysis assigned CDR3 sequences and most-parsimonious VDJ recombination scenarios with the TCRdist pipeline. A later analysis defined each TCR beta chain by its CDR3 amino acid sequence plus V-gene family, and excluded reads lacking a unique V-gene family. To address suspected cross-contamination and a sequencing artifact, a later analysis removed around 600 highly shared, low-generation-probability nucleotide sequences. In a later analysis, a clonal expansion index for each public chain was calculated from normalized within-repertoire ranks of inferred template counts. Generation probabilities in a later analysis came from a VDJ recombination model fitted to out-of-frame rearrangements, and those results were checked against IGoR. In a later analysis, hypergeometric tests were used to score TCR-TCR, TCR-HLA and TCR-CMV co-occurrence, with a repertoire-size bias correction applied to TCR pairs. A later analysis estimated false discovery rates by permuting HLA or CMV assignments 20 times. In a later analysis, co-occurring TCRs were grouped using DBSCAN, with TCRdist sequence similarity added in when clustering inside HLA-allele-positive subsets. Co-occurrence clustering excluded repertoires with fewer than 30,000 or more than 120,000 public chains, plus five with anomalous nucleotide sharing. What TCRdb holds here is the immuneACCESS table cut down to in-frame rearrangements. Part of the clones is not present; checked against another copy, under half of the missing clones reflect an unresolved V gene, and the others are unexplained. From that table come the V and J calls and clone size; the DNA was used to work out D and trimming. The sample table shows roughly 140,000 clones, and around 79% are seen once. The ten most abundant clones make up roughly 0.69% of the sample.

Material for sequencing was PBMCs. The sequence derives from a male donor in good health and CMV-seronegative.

The nucleotide sequence reads TGTGCCAGCAGTTCCCTAGCGGGGGGGCCCTACAATGAGCAGTTCTTC. Its translation reads: CASSSLAGGPYNEQFF. The chain is encoded by TRBV6-5 joined to TRBJ2-1; TRBD2 aligns with 12 central bases. CDR1 MNHEY and CDR2 SVGAGI were looked up in the germline V gene. Trimming leaves V shorter by 4 bases and J shorter by 2 bases, with the junction holding 3 bases beyond the gene matches. The CDR3, from cysteine to phenylalanine, totals 16 residues. Solely the CDR3 DNA is kept, with 48 bases framed from the first base.